This T cell receptor (beta chain) originates from a study of cytomegalovirus exposure and HLA in healthy donors. About the study: Membership in the Caucasian-associated ancestry cluster was found for about 84% of around 380 genotyped donors. Study findings and constraints: An assumption of roughly uniform sequencing depth across donors underlay the presence/absence analyses. By a later analysis, the bulk of CMV-associated TCR beta chains appeared HLA-restricted.

Germline lookup yields CDR1 MNHEY and CDR2 SVGAGI. Trimming took 0 bases from V and 2 from J, leaving 8 bases between them. The CDR3 totals 14 residues. 13 Jbeta primers and 60 Vbeta primers were used for the PCR. Original data processing: Roughly 80 million unique TCR beta chains, 9.5 million to 14 million shared, were counted in a later analysis. Repertoires were generated with immunoSEQ multiplex PCR, while TCRdb's copy carries only in-frame clones and drops some. V, J and clone size reflect that table, while D and trimming were determined from the DNA. Of over 150,000 clones listed, around nine tenths are singletons. A word on this clone: Its target is unknown.

The sequenced sample consisted of PBMCs. The chain has TRBV6-5 and TRBJ2-7, with D perhaps TRBD1 (6 bases). The sequence derives from a woman aged 25 to 45 in good health and CMV-seronegative. CDR3 sequence: CASSYSDSAYEQYF. CDR3 bases: TGTGCCAGCAGTTACTCGGACAGCGCCTACGAGCAGTACTTC.